Listed below are T cell receptor beta chains from one sample, sequenced in a study of beta chain features in type 1 diabetes. The method was immunoSEQ multiplex PCR; TCRdb's version includes in-frame clones alone and lacks a portion of them. The sample has about 280,000 clones, 15% seen once. Source material: naive CD4+ T cells from blood. These receptors were collected from a young man with type 1 diabetes. CDR3s include the opening cysteine and the closing phenylalanine or tryptophan. Each record gives: D gene, J gene, clone size, V gene, CDR3 length, CDR3 DNA, CDR3 protein. The D gene is left open where the match is weak. Expanded clones get a size class; other rows say once, few or many, or leave the size out.

>NA|TRBJ2-7|few|TRBV10-3|15
TGTGCCATCAGTGAGTCTCTGCAGGGGCGTGACGAGCAGTACTTC
CAISESLQGRDEQYF
>TRBD1|TRBJ2-1|NA|TRBV27|18
TGTGCCAGCAGTTTATTCCCGACGTCAGGGGGCCCCTACAATGAGCAGTTCTTC
CASSLFPTSGGPYNEQFF
>TRBD1|TRBJ1-2|few|TRBV29-1|13
TGCAGCGTGAGAGGGACAGGGCAAAATGGCTACACCTTC
CSVRGTGQNGYTF
>TRBD1|TRBJ1-4|few|TRBV7-2|15
TGTGCCAGCAGCTTCAGGGGGGCTAGGGGTGAAAAACTGTTTTTT
CASSFRGARGEKLFF
>NA|TRBJ1-2|NA|TRBV7-9|13
TGTGCCAGCAGTTATTCGAGCTTCTATGGCTACACCTTC
CASSYSSFYGYTF
>TRBD1|TRBJ2-7|few|TRBV29-1|14
TGCAGCGTTTTGGGGAGACAGGGGAGCTACGAGCAGTACTTC
CSVLGRQGSYEQYF
>TRBD2|TRBJ2-2|few|TRBV7-9|18
TGTGCCAGCAGCTCGAAACATAGACTAGCGGGGGACACCGGGGAGCTGTTTTTT
CASSSKHRLAGDTGELFF
>NA|TRBJ2-7|few|TRBV9|14
TGTGCCAGCAGCGTAGTGGACATACCTTACGAGCAGTACTTC
CASSVVDIPYEQYF
>NA|TRBJ2-7|few|TRBV6-6|13
TGTGCCAGCAGTTACTCGCTAGGAAACGAGCAGTACTTC
CASSYSLGNEQYF
>NA|TRBJ2-3|NA|TRBV2|15
TGTGCCAGCAGTGAGGAGGGGGCCGGCACAGATACGCAGTATTTT
CASSEEGAGTDTQYF
>TRBD2|TRBJ2-1|few|TRBV30|13
TGTGCCGCTCGGGGACTAGTTTTGAATGAGCAGTTCTTC
CAARGLVLNEQFF
>NA|TRBJ1-5|NA|TRBV5-8|13
TGTGCCAGCAGCCCAAACGTCGGTCAGCCCCAGCATTTT
CASSPNVGQPQHF
>NA|TRBJ1-3|few|TRBV6-5|14
TGTGCCAGCCTCCCGGACTACTCTGGAAACACCATATATTTT
CASLPDYSGNTIYF
>TRBD2|TRBJ2-7|few|TRBV27|15
TGTGCCAGCTTGGGACTAGCGGGACCCCCCTACGAGCAGTACTTC
CASLGLAGPPYEQYF
>TRBD2|TRBJ2-7|NA|TRBV18|18
TGTGCCAGCTCACCATTTAGGACTAGCGGGAGCAGCTCCTACGAGCAGTACTTC
CASSPFRTSGSSSYEQYF
>NA|TRBJ2-7|few|TRBV7-2|17
TGTGCCAGCAGCTTAGCGCTCGGCAGACTTAGCTCCTACGAGCAGTACTTC
CASSLALGRLSSYEQYF
>TRBD2|TRBJ2-1|NA|TRBV9|16
TGTGCCAGCAGCGTAGAGGGACTAGCGTCCTACAATGAGCAGTTCTTC
CASSVEGLASYNEQFF
>TRBD1|TRBJ2-5|NA|TRBV5-1|14
TGCGCCAGCAGCGAAGACAGGGGAGGTTGGACCCAGTACTTC
CASSEDRGGWTQYF
>TRBD1|TRBJ1-1|few|TRBV18|14
TGTGCCAGCTCAGTACAGGGGGCGAGTACTGAAGCTTTCTTT
CASSVQGASTEAFF
>NA|TRBJ2-1|NA|TRBV7-2|17
TGTGCCAGCAGCTCCCTCGGCGGGACTGCCTCCTACAATGAGCAGTTCTTC
CASSSLGGTASYNEQFF
>NA|TRBJ1-2|few|TRBV14|14
TGTGCCAGCAGCCAAGTGGACAATTACTCTGGCTACACCTTC
CASSQVDNYSGYTF
>NA|TRBJ2-5|few|TRBV28|14
TGTGCCAGCAGTGTGCCGGACACTTTGGAGACCCAGTACTTC
CASSVPDTLETQYF